These 3 T cell receptor beta chains originate from one sample sequenced in a study of blood T cell repertoires in COVID-19. Only in-frame clones appear in the TCRdb table, and some are missing; sequencing was by immunoSEQ multiplex PCR. The sample includes some 380,000 clones, about 89% of them seen just once. The sequenced material came from PBMCs or T cells enriched from blood (not recorded which). These receptors originate from a man younger than 40 who had recovered from COVID-19.

The chain is built from TRBV19 and TRBJ1-6, with unresolved D. With 4 bases removed from V and 9 bases from J, the gap between germline ends came to 10 bases. Germline V CDR1 and CDR2: LNHDA, SQIVND (reference sequence). The CDR3 extends over 13 amino acids. CDR3 coding DNA: TGTGCCAGTAGTAGTAGGGAGGTTTCACCCCTCCACTTT. Its translation is CASSSREVSPLHF. Using reference TRBV19 and TRBJ1-6 for the parts outside the CDR3, the full variable domain is DGGITQSPKYLFRKEGQNVTLSCEQNLNHDAMYWYRQDPGQGLRLIYYSQIVNDFQKGDIAEGYSVSREKKESFPLTVTSAQKNPTAFYLCASSSREVSPLHFGNGTRLTVT.

CDR3 DNA sequence: TGTGCCAGCAGTCTCGGACTAGCGAAAGAGACCCAGTACTTC. Protein sequence: CASSLGLAKETQYF. The genes are TRBV27 and TRBJ2-5, with TRBD2 matching 9 bases. The CDR3 has 14 residues. Trimming cost V 5 bases and J 3 bases; bases outside gene matches: 4. The germline CDR1 and CDR2 sequences are MNHEY and SMNVEV (reference sequence).

The V gene is TRBV27, the J gene TRBJ2-7; 7 nucleotides align to TRBD1. The CDR3 sequence is 15 residues long. Germline-derived CDR1 and CDR2 are MNHEY and SMNVEV (reference sequence). Losses at the gene ends were 5 bases for V and 4 bases for J; bases not matched to a gene: 11. The CDR3 loop reads CASSPRTGSVYEQYF. In nucleotides, the CDR3 is TGTGCCAGCAGTCCCCGGACAGGTTCCGTTTACGAGCAGTACTTC.